This entry describes one TCR beta chain. This sample was taken from a study of blood T cells in healthy people across ages. The authors ran a second PCR of roughly 7 to 11 cycles using a sample-barcoded 5' primer and a J-beta primer mix. One entry per CDR3 protein results from TCRdb running MiXCR on the 5' RACE reads. The table lists 700,000 to 850,000 distinct CDR3 sequences, roughly 50% of them singletons. The TCR originated in a man at least 80 years old in good health. The sequenced material came from blood.

This CDR3 is CASSFGGGGNQPQHF. The DNA for the CDR3 is TGTGCCAGCAGTTTTGGGGGAGGTGGCAATCAGCCCCAGCATTTT. V and J are TRBV27 and TRBJ1-5; TRBD1 is a possible D gene (5 bases). In germline, CDR1 is MNHEY, CDR2 SMNVEV (reference sequence). The V end lost 3 bases, the J end lost 2 bases, and 11 bases lay between the germline ends. The CDR3 has 15 amino acids.